This T cell receptor (beta chain) was observed in a study of blood T cells in healthy people across ages. Looking at the study overall: The capture of about one barcoded beta molecule per two T cells was achieved by template switching.

This clonotype was counted only a few times. The CDR3 extends over 16 amino acids. CDR1 and CDR2 from the germline V gene are SGHVS and FQNEAQ. Trimming took 4 bases from V and 1 from J; bases not matched to a gene: 7. Researchers collected about 9.7 milliliters of peripheral blood from every single donor. A second roughly 6 to 11 cycle PCR used barcoded and J-beta primers. Each cDNA molecule was tagged by a template-switch adaptor that had 12 random nucleotides. No fewer than 2.5 million CDR3-containing paired-end reads came from each sample. TCRdb recomputed calls from the 5' RACE reads with MiXCR, one row per CDR3 protein. The sample holds under 800,000 distinct CDR3 sequences, about 21% seen once.

This receptor was obtained from a man aged 65 to 85 in good health. The V and J genes are TRBV7-8 and TRBJ2-3, with TRBD2 identical over 8 bases. Sequenced material: blood. The CDR3 spells CASSSDLLAGTDTQYF. CDR3 bases: TGTGCCAGCAGCTCGGACCTACTAGCGGGCACAGATACGCAGTATTTT.